Below, 15 T cell receptor beta chains from the same sample are listed, as sequenced in a study of blood T cell repertoires in COVID-19. TCRdb's copy holds only in-frame clones and misses some; the assay was immunoSEQ multiplex PCR. The data contain over 70,000 clones, 80% to 95% of them seen just once; the ten biggest clones take up under 2.5%. Sequencing was carried out using peripheral blood. These TCRs come from a human donor with active COVID-19. The donor label of this sample is uncertain.

The chain uses TRBV18 and TRBJ2-6; D not resolved. Deletions cut 5 bases from V and 0 bases from J, with 11 bases between. Germline CDR1 KGHSH, CDR2 LQKENI. The CDR3 has 16 residues. In nucleotides, the CDR3 is TGTGCCAGCTCAAAACCCACCAGCTCTGGGGCCAACGTCCTGACTTTC. Translation gives CASSKPTSSGANVLTF.

This clone was seen once. This chain links TRBV18 with TRBJ1-5, with D tentatively TRBD1 (5 bases). This CDR3 comprises 14 residues. The V end lost 3 bases, the J end lost 5 bases, and 11 bases lay between the germline ends. Looked up from germline, CDR1 is KGHSH and CDR2 is LQKENI. The CDR3, as DNA: TGTGCCAGCTCACCGGGGGGGGGTCATCAGCCCCAGCATTTT. It yields the protein CASSPGGGHQPQHF.

The chain employs TRBV6-5 and TRBJ2-3, with D tentatively TRBD1 (6 bases). Germline values: CDR1 MNHEY, CDR2 SVGAGI. Deletions cut 11 bases from V and 4 bases from J, with 13 bases between. This CDR3 spans 12 amino acids. Written as DNA, the CDR3 is TGTGCCGTACAACAGGGCCCAGATACGCAGTATTTT. Translating gives CAVQQGPDTQYF.

The rearrangement uses TRBV25-1 and TRBJ1-3; no clear D gene. Per the germline V gene, CDR1 is MGHDK and CDR2 is SYGVNS. The CDR3 is 17 amino acids. V was trimmed by 3 bases and J by 0 bases, leaving 15 bases between them. CDR3 loop: CASSDFSGLHSGNTIYF. CDR3 nucleotides: TGTGCCAGCAGTGATTTTAGCGGTCTCCACTCTGGAAACACCATATATTTT.

This clone was found a few times. J is TRBJ1-5 and V is TRBV28, with a weak D call TRBD1 (6 bases). Germline lookup yields CDR1 MDHEN and CDR2 SYDVKM. This CDR3 contains 13 residues. Trimming left V 6 bases short and J 1 base short, with 7 bases between. CDR3 DNA sequence: TGTGCCAGCAGCGACAGGAGCAATCAGCCCCAGCATTTT. Translated, it gives CASSDRSNQPQHF. The full variable domain, in which reference TRBV28 and TRBJ1-5 provide the parts outside the CDR3, is DVKVTQSSRYLVKRTGEKVFLECVQDMDHENMFWYRQDPGLGLRLIYFSYDVKMKEKGDIPEGYSVSREKKERFSLILESASTNQTSMYLCASSDRSNQPQHFGDGTRLSIL.

This clone was seen a single time. V gene TRBV24-1 combines with J gene TRBJ2-3, with D possibly matching TRBD1 (6 bases). V was trimmed by 4 bases and J by 7 bases, leaving 8 bases between them. Germline assignment: CDR1 KGHDR and CDR2 SFDVKD. The CDR3 has 12 residues. DNA for the CDR3: TGTGCCACCAGTGAGGACAGAAATACGCAGTATTTT. Translating gives CATSEDRNTQYF.

The rearrangement uses TRBV11-2 and TRBJ2-7, with TRBD1 as a possible D gene (6 bases). This CDR3 comprises 15 residues. Trimming removed 3 bases at V and 0 bases at J, with 12 bases between. The germline CDR1 and CDR2 sequences are SGHAT and FQNNGV. The CDR3 region has the DNA TGTGCCAGCAGCTTGGAACCGGACAGCTCCTACGAGCAGTACTTC. Protein sequence: CASSLEPDSSYEQYF.

Here the CDR3 reads CASSDQAYGNEQFF. Here the CDR3 DNA reads TGTGCCAGCAGCGACCAGGCCTATGGGAATGAGCAGTTCTTC. The gene calls are TRBV21-1 and TRBJ2-1; the table names TRBD1, a call not compared with the DNA. TRBV21-1 is termed a pseudogene. The CDR3 is 14 amino acids.

This clone was detected once. The CDR3 region is CASSLLVNTGELFF. The CDR3 DNA follows: TGTGCCAGCAGCTTGTTAGTGAACACCGGGGAGCTGTTTTTT. The rearrangement uses TRBV5-5 and TRBJ2-2; D gene unclear. The length of the CDR3 is 14 residues. V gave up 1 base and J gave up 1 base, with 5 bases separating them. Germline CDR1 reads SGHKS; CDR2 reads YYEKEE (reference sequence).

V usage is TRBV11-1 and J usage is TRBJ1-1; TRBD1 might be the D (5 bases). Trimming removed 7 bases from V and 2 bases from J, with 20 bases in between. This CDR3 region has 16 residues. From germline, CDR1 is SGHAT and CDR2 FQDESV (reference sequence). As DNA, the CDR3 is TGTGCCAGCAATCACCGGGACGGACTATCAAACACTGAAGCTTTCTTT. Amino acid sequence: CASNHRDGLSNTEAFF. The full variable domain, completed using reference TRBV11-1 and TRBJ1-1, is EAEVAQSPRYKITEKSQAVAFWCDPISGHATLYWYRQILGQGPELLVQFQDESVVDDSQLPKDRFSAERLKGVDSTLKIQPAELGDSAMYLCASNHRDGLSNTEAFFGQGTRLTVV.

This clone was seen more than once but under ten times. This sequence joins TRBV6-5 and TRBJ2-7; 9 bases are shared with TRBD1. The CDR3 loop spans 14 amino acids. CDR1 is MNHEY and CDR2 is SVGAGI in the germline V gene. Trimming took 4 bases from V and 3 from J; bases not matched to a gene: 4. Written as DNA, the CDR3 is TGTGCCAGCAGTTCTCGGGACAGGGTCTACGAGCAGTACTTC. Translating it yields CASSSRDRVYEQYF.

This clone has only a few counts. The genes are TRBV28 and TRBJ1-2; D might be TRBD1 (5 bases). The germline V gene encodes CDR1 MDHEN and CDR2 SYDVKM. V shed 4 bases and J shed 8 bases, with 11 bases lying between them. The CDR3 has 12 residues. Written as DNA, the CDR3 is TGTGCCAGCAGTTCCGGTTCAGGGGGCTACACCTTC. It is translated as CASSSGSGGYTF.

The V call is TRBV10-2, the J call TRBJ1-1; tentative D call: TRBD1 (5 bases). V lost 4 bases and J lost 4, with 13 bases in between. There are 14 residues in the CDR3. Germline loops: CDR1 WSHSY, CDR2 SAAADI. CDR3 region: CASSGPGVGTEAFF. As DNA, the CDR3 is TGCGCCAGCAGTGGCCCGGGGGTCGGCACTGAAGCTTTCTTT.

The chain joins TRBV3-1 (or the pseudogene TRBV3-2) to TRBJ2-6; tentatively, D is TRBD1 (5 bases). The CDR3 loop spans 15 amino acids. Germline-derived CDR1 and CDR2 are LGHDT and YNNKEL (reference sequence). The V end lost 1 base, the J end lost 4 bases, and 8 bases lay between the germline ends. The chain's CDR3 is CASSQARAGANVLTF. The CDR3 DNA reads as TGTGCCAGCAGCCAAGCCAGGGCCGGGGCCAACGTCCTGACTTTC.

The chain employs TRBV7-6 and TRBJ2-7; a weak D match, TRBD1 (6 bases). Germline CDR1 SGHVS, CDR2 FNYEAQ. Trimming took off 5 bases at V and 5 bases at J, with 7 bases between the two ends. The length of the CDR3 is 11 residues. The CDR3 DNA sequence: TGTGCCAGCAGCACAGGGCACGAGCAGTACTTC. Its protein is CASSTGHEQYF.